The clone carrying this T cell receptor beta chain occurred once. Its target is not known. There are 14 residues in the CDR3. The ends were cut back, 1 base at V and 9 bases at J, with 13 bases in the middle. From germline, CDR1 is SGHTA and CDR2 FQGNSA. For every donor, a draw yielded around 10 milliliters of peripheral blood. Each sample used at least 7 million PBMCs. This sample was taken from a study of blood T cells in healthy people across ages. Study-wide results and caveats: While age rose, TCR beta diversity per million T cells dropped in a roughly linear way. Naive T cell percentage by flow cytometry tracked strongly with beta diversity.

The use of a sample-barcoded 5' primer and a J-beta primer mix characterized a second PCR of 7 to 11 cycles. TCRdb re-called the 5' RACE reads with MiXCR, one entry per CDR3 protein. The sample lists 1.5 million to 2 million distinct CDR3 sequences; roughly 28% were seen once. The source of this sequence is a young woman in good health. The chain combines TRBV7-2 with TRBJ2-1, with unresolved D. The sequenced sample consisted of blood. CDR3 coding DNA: TGTGCCAGCAGCTTAGTTGGCGGAATGGTTGAGCAGTTCTTC. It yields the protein CASSLVGGMVEQFF. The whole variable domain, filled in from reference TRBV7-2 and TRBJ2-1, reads GAGVSQSPSNKVTEKGKDVELRCDPISGHTALYWYRQSLGQGLEFLIYFQGNSAPDKSGLPSDRFSAERTGGSVSTLTIQRTQQEDSAVYLCASSLVGGMVEQFFGPGTRLTVL.